This T cell receptor beta chain stems from a study of control samples from healthy donors and cancer patients. Method: immunoSEQ multiplex PCR; TCRdb's copy keeps in-frame clones and lacks some. The sample includes 150,000 to 200,000 clones, almost 90% of them seen just once. The CDR3 contains 13 residues. Germline CDR1 and CDR2: MNHEY and SMNVEV (reference sequence). V dropped 7 bases and J dropped 4 bases, with 10 bases sitting between them. Input material: blood. This clonotype was obtained from a woman aged 50 to 60 in good health. The rearrangement joins TRBV27 to TRBJ2-2; D uncertain. The CDR3 bases are TGTGCCAGCACCAGTCAGGTCACCGGGGAGCTGTTTTTT. It yields the protein CASTSQVTGELFF.